The T cell receptor (beta chain) described here comes from a study of cytomegalovirus exposure and HLA in healthy donors (TCRdb year 2017). In the study overall: In an earlier analysis of under 600 of the donors, 276 Gb of sequence data and about 110 million unique TCR beta sequences from about 180 million T cells were reported. Every repertoire in the discovery cohort had been generated on one and the same sequencing platform. To decide whether each TCR beta V gene segment behaved as functional or pseudogenic, an earlier analysis of fewer than 750 of the donors relied on high-throughput TCR beta sequencing. Among the approximately 400 genotyped donors, around 79% belonged to the genetic ancestry cluster associated with self-reported Caucasian donors. A later genetic analysis used genome-wide SNP genotypes for about 60% of the roughly 700 donors, treating that subset as a discovery cohort. Because of strong linkage in the cohort, roughly five DR-DQ haplotypes were treated as single units for association and clustering. Donor age, sex, ethnicity and CMV serostatus were collected together with the repertoire data. The study profiled the T cell repertoires of hundreds of subjects by immunosequencing and related them to cytomegalovirus serostatus. The later analysis used no new phenotypic data to find candidate immune exposures, relying instead on TCR beta sequences and their occurrence across donors. A later analysis re-examined previously published TCR beta repertoires from several hundred donors and added high-resolution HLA genotyping to investigate patterns of TCR occurrence. Along with the roughly 670-subject first cohort, a separate validation cohort of over a hundred different subjects was used. High-throughput TCR immunosequencing, statistical association of individual TCRs with disease status, and machine learning were combined to predict cytomegalovirus infection status. The aim of the study was to test whether cataloging public T cell receptors could identify signatures of past pathogen exposure. Typing coverage varied by locus: roughly 629-630 donors for A, B, C, DRB1 and DQB1; approximately 520 for DQA1; about 600 for DPA1; around 490 for DPB1. Both class I and class II loci were covered by HLA typing, at four-digit resolution. Among under 450 genotyped donors of the cohort, an average of 235,054 unique TCR beta nucleotide sequences were sequenced per donor, 15% to 20% of them non-productive. An early release that covered about 600 HLA-typed donors contained about 290 gigabases of sequencing data and tens of millions of unique TCR sequences. Overall study outcomes, separate from this receptor: The presence/absence analyses assumed that sequencing depth was roughly uniform across donors, and that assumption may not be true. Because counts were too low, about 18 rarely observed V segments, including chromosome 9 orphons, were left out of the earlier analysis of 587 of the donors. The cohort was sequenced for TCR beta chains only, and without alpha or paired-chain data the features that could be detected were limited. Because HLA typing was missing for some donors at each locus, association tests included only the typed subset. In a later analysis, most CMV-associated TCR beta chains were found to appear HLA-restricted, with HLA associations seemingly driven largely by CMV exposure. The authors suggested that the approach could potentially be extended to other disease states and immunological phenotypes. In both the original and validation cohorts, the classifier was reported to diagnose cytomegalovirus status with high specificity and sensitivity. In a later analysis, several top co-occurrence clusters were reported to appear linked to parvovirus B19, influenza, CMV and Epstein-Barr virus. For the cohort, immune exposure information was limited to CMV serostatus. Some IMGT-functional V segments, including TRBV6-2 and TRBV6-3, could not be distinguished by the 87-base-pair reads and were therefore excluded. A further reported finding was that TCR beta sequences accurately predicted the HLA-A and HLA-B alleles for most subjects in the first cohort. The sequencing pipeline was judged likely to have produced a cluster of highly shared sequence variants as a technical artifact. An earlier analysis of 450 to 750 of the donors showed that most TCR beta V segments appeared in productive rearrangements either about 90% or about 30% of the time, which broadly matched IMGT annotations. In a later analysis, TCR association rates were found to vary across HLA loci, with the most associated TCRs seen for DRB1 alleles and the fewest for HLA-C alleles. V-gene and J-gene trimming of TCR beta chains was associated with a missense DCLRE1C variant in a later genetic analysis, and the association was replicated in an independent cohort. Most TCR sequences were seen in very few donors, while some public TCRs were found in many individuals. Specific HLA alleles were associated with over 15,000 TCR beta sequences at a false discovery rate of 0.05 in a later analysis. Linkage disequilibrium might explain the correlated functional status among segregating V segments, but an unknown experimental factor could not be excluded. Compared with the approximately 700-donor mean, donors in an Asian-associated ancestry cluster had fewer N-insertions in productive TCRs, according to a later genetic analysis. In a later analysis, HLA-associated TCR beta chains showed more clonal expansion and lower generation probabilities than non-associated chains that were equally common. The study gave a list of 150 to 200 TCR beta chains associated with cytomegalovirus. A few of the identified cytomegalovirus-associated TCR beta chains were confirmed in vitro to be specific for cytomegalovirus antigens. Assigning TCR associations to individual alleles was difficult when HLA alleles, especially DR and DQ, strongly co-occurred.

As regards this clone: The antigen it binds to is not known. No quality values exist for individual bases; no much larger clone is one base distant.

The method behind the library was the immunoSEQ multiplex PCR assay. A mixture of 60 forward primers for TCR Vbeta segments and 13 reverse primers for TCR Jbeta segments was used in the multiplex PCR. The CDR3 region of rearranged TCR beta genes was amplified from genomic DNA with a multiplex PCR assay. The Illumina HiSeq System was used to sequence the amplified TCR beta libraries as 87-base-pair reads. The original methods were these. In a later analysis, tens of millions of unique TCR beta chains were counted across the approximately 640 repertoires, and roughly 10 million of these chains were shared by at least two donors. To remove PCR and sequencing errors, raw reads were error-corrected and collapsed into unique sequences using a nearest-neighbor algorithm that merged closely related sequences. To assign V, D and J gene segments, CDR3 sequences were aligned to IMGT reference sequences. For a sequence to be retained, a match of at least six nucleotides was required to both a V gene segment and a J gene segment. Rearrangements were classified as productive when the CDR3 lacked stop codons and remained in frame with V and J, and all other rearrangements were classified as non-productive. CDR3 was defined according to IMGT convention as the region running from the second conserved V-encoded cysteine to the conserved J-encoded phenylalanine. The earlier analysis of a few hundred of the donors excluded any sequence lacking an unambiguous match to a single V gene segment. In an earlier analysis of some 590 of the donors, a V segment was called functional when productive rearrangements were above 56.7%, and segregating when the standard deviation between donors exceeded 5%. A statistical classification framework was built for diagnosing cytomegalovirus status from the catalog of TCR beta chain sequences. In a later analysis, V and J genes were assigned by comparing TCR nucleotide sequences against IMGT/GENE-DB human TR gene sequences. The TCRdist pipeline was used in a later analysis to assign CDR3 sequences and most-parsimonious VDJ recombination scenarios. In a later analysis, each TCR beta chain was defined by its CDR3 amino acid sequence together with its V-gene family, and reads lacking a unique V-gene family were excluded. As a way to deal with suspected cross-contamination and a sequencing artifact, a later analysis dropped 450 to 600 nucleotide sequences that were highly shared and had low generation probability. In a later analysis, a clonal expansion index for each public chain was calculated from normalized within-repertoire ranks of inferred template counts. In a later analysis, generation probabilities were computed with a VDJ recombination model fitted to out-of-frame rearrangements, and the resulting probabilities were checked against IGoR. In a later analysis, TCR-TCR, TCR-HLA and TCR-CMV co-occurrence was scored with hypergeometric tests, and a repertoire-size bias correction was applied to TCR pairs. In a later analysis, false discovery rates were estimated by permuting HLA or CMV assignments 20 times. In a later analysis, co-occurring TCRs were grouped using DBSCAN, with TCRdist sequence similarity added in when clustering inside HLA-allele-positive subsets. For co-occurrence clustering, repertoires with fewer than 30,000 or more than 120,000 public chains were excluded, along with roughly 5 repertoires with anomalous nucleotide sharing. TCRdb took this table from immuneACCESS and kept in-frame rearrangements with V and J called. Such tables lack part of the clones; where checked against another copy, unresolved V genes explain under half of the gap, and the rest is unexplained. V and J calls and clone size follow that table, whereas D and trimming were derived from the DNA. This sample comprises under 150,000 clones, over 65% of them detected only once. The ten largest clonotypes hold 5% to 5.5% of the sample.

The CDR3 has 13 amino acids, counting the end cysteine and phenylalanine. Of all the DNA, just the CDR3 is kept, 39 bases in frame from base 1. V and J are truncated by 7 bases and 4 bases respectively, leaving an intervening sequence of 11 bases. The germline V gene gives CDR1 as MNHNS and CDR2 as SASEGT. The cohort comprised some 680 healthy bone marrow donors. Cohort members were all nominally healthy when sampled, although unrecorded immune exposures were likely present. The donor tested CMV seropositive and was one of the 289 seropositive cohort members. A peripheral blood sample was provided by each donor, and peripheral blood mononuclear cells were used for TCR beta sequencing. The Qiagen DNeasy Blood Extraction Kit was used to extract genomic DNA from the blood cell samples.

The rearrangement combines TRBV6-1 with TRBJ1-3, with the D gene not clear enough to name. The source is a woman in her 30s in good health and CMV-seropositive. Sequences were obtained from PBMCs. The nucleotide sequence is given as TGTGCCAGCACTGAGACTGTAGGAAACACCATATATTTT. Its protein product is CASTETVGNTIYF.